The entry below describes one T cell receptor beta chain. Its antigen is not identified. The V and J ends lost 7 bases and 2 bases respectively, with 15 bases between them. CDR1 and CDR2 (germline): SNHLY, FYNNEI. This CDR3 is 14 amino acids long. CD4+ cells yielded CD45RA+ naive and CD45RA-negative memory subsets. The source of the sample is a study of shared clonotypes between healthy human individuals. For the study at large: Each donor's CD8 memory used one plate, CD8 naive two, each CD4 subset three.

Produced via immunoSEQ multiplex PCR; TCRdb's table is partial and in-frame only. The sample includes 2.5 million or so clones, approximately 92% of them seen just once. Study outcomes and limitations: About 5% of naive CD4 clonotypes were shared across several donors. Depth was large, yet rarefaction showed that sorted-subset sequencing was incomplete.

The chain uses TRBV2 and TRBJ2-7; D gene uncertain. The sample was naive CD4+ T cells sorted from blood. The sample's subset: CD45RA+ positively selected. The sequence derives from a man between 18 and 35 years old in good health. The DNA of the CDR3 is TGTGCCAGCATGCTGCGTACCCTAACCTACGAGCAGTACTTC. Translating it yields CASMLRTLTYEQYF.